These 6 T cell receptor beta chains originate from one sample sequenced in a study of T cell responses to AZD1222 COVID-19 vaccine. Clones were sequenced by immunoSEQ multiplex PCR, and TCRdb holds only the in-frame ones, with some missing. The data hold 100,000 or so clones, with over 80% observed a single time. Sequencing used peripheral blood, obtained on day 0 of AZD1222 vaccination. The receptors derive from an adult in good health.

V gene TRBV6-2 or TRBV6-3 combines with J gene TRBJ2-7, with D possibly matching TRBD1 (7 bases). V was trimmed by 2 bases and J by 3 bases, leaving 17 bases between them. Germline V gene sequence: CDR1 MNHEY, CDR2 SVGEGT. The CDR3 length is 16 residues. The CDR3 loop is CASSYQAGGLIYEQYF. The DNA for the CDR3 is TGTGCCAGCAGTTACCAGGCAGGGGGGTTAATCTACGAGCAGTACTTC.

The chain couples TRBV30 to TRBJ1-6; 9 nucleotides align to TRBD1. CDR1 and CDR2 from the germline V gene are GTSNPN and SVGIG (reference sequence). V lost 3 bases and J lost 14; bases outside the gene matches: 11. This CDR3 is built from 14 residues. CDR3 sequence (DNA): TGTGCCTGGAGAAATCCGGGACAGGGTACAGCCCTCCACTTT. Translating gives CAWRNPGQGTALHF.

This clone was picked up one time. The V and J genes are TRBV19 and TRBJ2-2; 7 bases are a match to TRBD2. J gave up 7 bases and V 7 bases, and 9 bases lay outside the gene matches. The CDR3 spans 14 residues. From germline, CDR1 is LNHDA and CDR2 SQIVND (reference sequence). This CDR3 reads CASTLRSSGGELFF. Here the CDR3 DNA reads TGTGCCAGTACTCTTAGGTCTAGCGGCGGGGAGCTGTTTTTT.

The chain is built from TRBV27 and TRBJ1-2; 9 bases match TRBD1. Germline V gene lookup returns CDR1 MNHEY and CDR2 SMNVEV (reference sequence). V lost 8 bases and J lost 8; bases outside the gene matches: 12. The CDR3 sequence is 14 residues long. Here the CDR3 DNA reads TGTGCCAGCGGGGGACCTCGGGACAGGGAAGGCTACACCTTC. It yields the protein CASGGPRDREGYTF.

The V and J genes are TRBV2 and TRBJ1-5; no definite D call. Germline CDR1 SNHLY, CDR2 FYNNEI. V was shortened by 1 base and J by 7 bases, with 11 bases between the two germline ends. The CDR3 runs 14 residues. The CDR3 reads CASSEVRSNQPQHF. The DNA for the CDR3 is TGTGCCAGCAGTGAAGTGAGGTCCAACCAGCCCCAGCATTTT.

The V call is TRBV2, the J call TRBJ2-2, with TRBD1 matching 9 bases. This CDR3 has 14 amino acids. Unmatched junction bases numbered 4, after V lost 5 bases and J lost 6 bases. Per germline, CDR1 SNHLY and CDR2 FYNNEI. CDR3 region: CASSRDRVAGELFF. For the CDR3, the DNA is TGTGCCAGCAGTCGGGACAGGGTAGCCGGGGAGCTGTTTTTT.